The following is a T cell receptor beta chain sequence with its context. These data come from a study of T cells after yellow fever vaccination. J lost 3 bases, V lost 6 bases, and 6 bases had no gene match. CDR3 length equals 15 residues. Germline CDR1 reads MNHEY; CDR2 reads SVGEGT. MiXCR, applied by TCRdb to the 5' RACE reads, yields one record per CDR3 protein. The sample includes hundreds of thousands of distinct CDR3 sequences, about 12% of them seen just once. The TCR sequence derives from a man younger than 35 who received the YFV17D yellow fever vaccine. The specimen comprised CD4+ T cells sorted from PBMCs, sampled 15 days after the yellow fever booster vaccination. The V gene is TRBV6-2 or TRBV6-3, the J gene TRBJ1-1, with 11 bases fitting TRBD1. The DNA of the CDR3 is TGTGCCAGCAGCCGGGACAGGGGGATTTACACTGAAGCTTTCTTT. It translates to CASSRDRGIYTEAFF.